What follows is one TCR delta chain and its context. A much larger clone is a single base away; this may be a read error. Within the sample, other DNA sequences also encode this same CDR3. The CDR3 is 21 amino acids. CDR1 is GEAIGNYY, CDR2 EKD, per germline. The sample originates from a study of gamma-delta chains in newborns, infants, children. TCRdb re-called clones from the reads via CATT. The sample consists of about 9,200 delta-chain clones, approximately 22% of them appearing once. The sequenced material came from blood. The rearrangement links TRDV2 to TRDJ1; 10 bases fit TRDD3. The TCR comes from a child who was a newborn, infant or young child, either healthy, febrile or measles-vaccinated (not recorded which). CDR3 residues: CACDTVSSRETGGLLADKLIF. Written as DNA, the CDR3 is TGTGCCTGTGACACGGTCAGCTCAAGGGAGACTGGGGGATTACTTGCCGATAAACTCATTTTT.